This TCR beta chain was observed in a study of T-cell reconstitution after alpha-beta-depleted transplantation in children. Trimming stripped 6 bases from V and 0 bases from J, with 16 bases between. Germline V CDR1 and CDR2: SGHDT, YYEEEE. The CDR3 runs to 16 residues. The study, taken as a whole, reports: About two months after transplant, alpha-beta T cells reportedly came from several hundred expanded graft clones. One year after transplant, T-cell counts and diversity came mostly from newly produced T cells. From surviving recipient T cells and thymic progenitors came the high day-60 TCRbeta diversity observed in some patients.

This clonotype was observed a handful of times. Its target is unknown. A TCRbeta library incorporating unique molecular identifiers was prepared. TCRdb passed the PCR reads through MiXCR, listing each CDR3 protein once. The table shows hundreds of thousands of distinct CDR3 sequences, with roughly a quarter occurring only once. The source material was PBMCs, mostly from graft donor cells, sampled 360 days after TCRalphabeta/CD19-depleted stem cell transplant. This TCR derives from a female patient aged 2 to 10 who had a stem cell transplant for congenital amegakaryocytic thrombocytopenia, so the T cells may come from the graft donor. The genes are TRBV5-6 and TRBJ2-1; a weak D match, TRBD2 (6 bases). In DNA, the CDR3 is TGTGCCAGCACCCCGAACGCCGGGAGCTCCTACAATGAGCAGTTCTTC. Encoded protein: CASTPNAGSSYNEQFF.